These 21 T cell receptor beta chains share one sample of origin, sequenced in a study of T cells after somatic rescue of genetic block. Repertoires were generated with immunoSEQ multiplex PCR, while TCRdb's copy carries only in-frame clones and drops some. Here the sample spans tens of thousands of clones, 90% being singletons. Material: peripheral blood mononuclear cells (PBMCs). The origin of the receptors is a young woman.

The rearrangement joins TRBV11-3 to TRBJ2-7; D not resolved. The CDR3 runs to 14 residues. Germline V lookup: CDR1 SGHNT, CDR2 YENEEA. Deletions cut 1 base from V and 0 bases from J, with 7 bases between. The CDR3 region is CASSLGHSSYEQYF. For the CDR3, the DNA is TGTGCCAGCAGCTTAGGACACAGCTCCTACGAGCAGTACTTC.

This chain uses TRBV5-1 with TRBJ2-7; D gene unclear. CDR3 length: 14 amino acids. From germline, CDR1 is SGHRS and CDR2 YFSETQ. V lost 0 bases to trimming and J lost 1 base, with 8 bases between them. The CDR3 loop is CASSLEWQSYEQYF. The CDR3 DNA is TGCGCCAGCAGCTTGGAGTGGCAATCCTACGAGCAGTACTTC.

V and J are TRBV27 and TRBJ2-1; 8 bases align to TRBD1. This CDR3 has 19 amino acids. With V trimmed by 8 bases and J by 2 bases, 20 bases remained unmatched. In germline, CDR1 is MNHEY, CDR2 SMNVEV (reference sequence). CDR3 amino acids: CASFSTDRESGVAYNEQFF. In DNA, the CDR3 is TGTGCCAGCTTTTCAACGGACAGGGAATCAGGTGTTGCCTACAATGAGCAGTTCTTC.

V gene TRBV5-4 combines with J gene TRBJ2-5, with D unclear. Germline CDR1 is SGHNT and CDR2 is YYREEE (reference sequence). The CDR3 sequence is 17 residues long. Trimming shortened V by 1 base and J by 7 bases, and 23 bases separated the two germline ends. The CDR3 loop reads CASSLSSVAAQVGTQYF. CDR3 nucleotides: TGTGCCAGCAGCTTGTCGTCGGTGGCCGCCCAAGTTGGGACCCAGTACTTC.

The V call is TRBV2, the J call TRBJ2-7; D is unclear. The germline V gene encodes CDR1 SNHLY and CDR2 FYNNEI. The CDR3 contains 12 residues. Between the trimmed V and J ends, which lost 5 bases and 2 bases, there was a span of 7 bases. As DNA, the CDR3 is TGTGCCAGCAGTTACCGGGCCTACGAGCAGTACTTC. Protein product: CASSYRAYEQYF.

The chain carries TRBV19 and TRBJ1-5; D gene uncertain. Trimming took 8 bases from V and 4 from J, leaving 21 bases between them. Germline lookup yields CDR1 LNHDA and CDR2 SQIVND (reference sequence). The CDR3 consists of 16 residues. The CDR3 DNA reads TGTGCCAGTTACAGAGGAGGGAAGACTTCTAATCAGCCCCAGCATTTT. Translation: CASYRGGKTSNQPQHF.

V gene TRBV5-5 combines with J gene TRBJ1-5; D is unclear. Trimming removed 0 bases at V and 0 bases at J, with 4 bases between. This CDR3 comprises 14 residues. Germline V gives CDR1 SGHKS, CDR2 YYEKEE (reference sequence). The CDR3 DNA is TGTGCCAGCAGCTTGGGCAGTAGCAATCAGCCCCAGCATTTT. This sequence encodes CASSLGSSNQPQHF.

This rearrangement joins TRBV28 to TRBJ1-1; D gene ambiguous. CDR1 and CDR2 from the germline V gene are MDHEN and SYDVKM. Trimming removed 1 base from V and 8 bases from J, with 8 bases in between. There are 12 residues in the CDR3. CDR3 sequence reads: CASSLLWQEAFF. DNA of the CDR3: TGTGCCAGCAGTTTATTGTGGCAGGAAGCTTTCTTT.

This sequence joins TRBV7-9 and TRBJ2-5; TRBD2 aligns across 8 bases. The CDR3 is 14 residues long. V shed 6 bases, J shed 5 bases, and the junction held 8 bases outside the gene matches. Looked up from germline, CDR1 is SEHNR and CDR2 is FQNEAQ (reference sequence). The CDR3: CASSHTRLAETQYF. In nucleotides, the CDR3 is TGTGCCAGCAGTCATACCCGACTAGCGGAGACCCAGTACTTC.

The chain joins TRBV6-9 to TRBJ2-1, with 11 bases lining up with TRBD2. Losses at the gene ends were 7 bases for V and 3 bases for J; bases not matched to a gene: 23. CDR1 is MNHGY and CDR2 is SVAAGI in the germline V gene. The CDR3 is 21 amino acids. The CDR3 DNA reads as TGTGCCAGCATCCAGGGGGGCTTAGCGGGAGGGACCTCGAAGCACTACAATGAGCAGTTCTTC. Translation: CASIQGGLAGGTSKHYNEQFF.

The V gene is TRBV27, the J gene TRBJ1-4; D is ambiguous. The V end lost 2 bases, the J end lost 8 bases, and 18 bases lay between the germline ends. Germline V CDR1 and CDR2: MNHEY, SMNVEV (reference sequence). The CDR3 has 16 residues. The CDR3 region is CASSLSLRTLGEKLFF. The CDR3 nucleotides read TGTGCCAGCAGTTTAAGTTTGCGGACCCTTGGGGAAAAACTGTTTTTT.

The chain joins TRBV11-2 to TRBJ2-3, with D hard to call. This CDR3 has 15 residues. Germline V gene data show CDR1 as SGHAT and CDR2 as FQNNGV. Trimming cost V 1 base and J 1 base, with 9 bases left between them. CDR3 DNA sequence: TGTGCCAGCAGCTTAGGTGGGTCTGGCACAGATACGCAGTATTTT. It specifies CASSLGGSGTDTQYF.

The chain employs TRBV14 and TRBJ2-1; 8 bases are shared with TRBD2. The germline gives CDR1 SGHDN, CDR2 FVKESK. Unmatched junction bases numbered 15, after V lost 2 bases and J lost 3 bases. The CDR3 is 19 amino acids. The CDR3 spells CASSQRGFSGAPLYNEQFF. The CDR3 DNA reads as TGTGCCAGCAGCCAAAGGGGATTTAGCGGGGCTCCCCTCTACAATGAGCAGTTCTTC. Full variable domain (remainder filled in from reference TRBV14 and TRBJ2-1): EAGVTQFPSHSVIEKGQTVTLRCDPISGHDNLYWYRRVMGKEIKFLLHFVKESKQDESGMPNNRFLAERTGGTYSTLKVQPAELEDSGVYFCASSQRGFSGAPLYNEQFFGPGTRLTVL.

This chain links TRBV29-1 with TRBJ2-5; weak D call: TRBD1 (5 bases). V dropped 7 bases and J dropped 5 bases, with 20 bases sitting between them. The CDR3 has 14 residues. CDR1 is SQVTM and CDR2 is ANQGSEA in the germline V gene. The CDR3 DNA reads TGCAGCGCCGAAAGGGGTGGTCTGGGGGAGACCCAGTACTTC. It codes for CSAERGGLGETQYF.

The J gene is TRBJ2-5, the V gene TRBV7-2; no clear D gene. Per the germline V gene, CDR1 is SGHTA and CDR2 is FQGNSA. The ends were cut back, 7 bases at V and 4 bases at J, with 10 bases in the middle. This CDR3 is built from 12 residues. Here the CDR3 reads CASTPWRETQYF. In DNA form, the CDR3 reads TGTGCCAGCACCCCCTGGAGAGAGACCCAGTACTTC.

This chain connects TRBV15 to TRBJ1-5; 12 bases line up with TRBD1. The germline V gene has CDR1 LNHNV and CDR2 YYDKDF (reference sequence). With V trimmed by 0 bases and J by 9 bases, 15 bases remained unmatched. The CDR3 spans 19 residues. The CDR3 DNA reads as TGTGCCACCAGCAGAGATATAAGGGAGGGGACAGGGGGCCCCCGGCCCCAGCATTTT. Its protein product is CATSRDIREGTGGPRPQHF.

This chain joins TRBV13 and TRBJ1-5; no clear D. V was clipped by 3 bases and J by 8 bases, with 8 bases between them. The CDR3 covers 12 residues. Germline V gives CDR1 PRHDT, CDR2 FYEKMQ (reference sequence). The CDR3 loop is CASSFRGEPQHF. CDR3 DNA sequence: TGTGCCAGCAGCTTCCGGGGTGAGCCCCAGCATTTT. Together with reference TRBV13 and TRBJ1-5, the CDR3 gives the full variable domain: AAGVIQSPRHLIKEKRETATLKCYPIPRHDTVYWYQQGPGQDPQFLISFYEKMQSDKGSIPDRFSAQQFSDYHSELNMSSLELGDSALYFCASSFRGEPQHFGDGTRLSIL.

The CDR3 nucleotides are TGTGCCAGCAGGAACCTACTAAGCTCTGGAAACACCATATATTTT. Its translation: CASRNLLSSGNTIYF. The chain combines TRBV6-5 with TRBJ1-3, with unresolved D. V was cut by 6 bases and J by 0 bases, with 12 bases left in between. The germline gives CDR1 MNHEY, CDR2 SVGAGI. The length of the CDR3 is 15 residues.

The chain carries TRBV19 and TRBJ2-7; no reliable D call. The V and J ends lost 10 bases and 2 bases respectively, with 12 bases between them. This CDR3 is built from 12 residues. The V gene's germline CDR1 is LNHDA and CDR2 SQIVND (reference sequence). The CDR3 DNA reads TGTGCCACCTCAGTATATGCCTACGAGCAGTACTTC. Translated, it gives CATSVYAYEQYF.

This clone was counted a single time. The chain is built from TRBV19 and TRBJ1-1; D is unclear. V was clipped by 3 bases and J by 0 bases, with 8 bases between them. This CDR3 region has 14 residues. CDR1 is LNHDA, CDR2 SQIVND, per germline (reference sequence). CDR3 loop: CASSIEAMNTEAFF. The CDR3 bases are TGTGCCAGTAGTATCGAGGCCATGAACACTGAAGCTTTCTTT.

V gene TRBV2 combines with J gene TRBJ2-2; no firm D call. Trimming removed 3 bases from V and 5 bases from J, with 13 bases in between. Germline loops: CDR1 SNHLY, CDR2 FYNNEI. This CDR3 comprises 15 residues. The CDR3 DNA reads as TGTGCCAGCAGTGACGGCTACCCGCGGACCGGGGAGCTGTTTTTT. Its translation: CASSDGYPRTGELFF.